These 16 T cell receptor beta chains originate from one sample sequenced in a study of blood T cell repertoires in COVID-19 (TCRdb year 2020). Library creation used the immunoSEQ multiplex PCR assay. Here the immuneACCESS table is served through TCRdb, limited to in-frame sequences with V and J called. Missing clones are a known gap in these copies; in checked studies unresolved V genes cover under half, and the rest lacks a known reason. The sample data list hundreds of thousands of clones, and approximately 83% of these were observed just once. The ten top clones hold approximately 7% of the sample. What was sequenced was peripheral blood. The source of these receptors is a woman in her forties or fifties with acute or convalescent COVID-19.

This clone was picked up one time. Here the CDR3 reads CASSQEGARTEAFF. In DNA, the CDR3 is TGTGCCAGCAGCCAAGAGGGGGCACGCACTGAAGCTTTCTTT. The chain employs TRBV3-1 (or the pseudogene TRBV3-2) and TRBJ1-1; possibly TRBD1 for D (6 bases). Per germline, CDR1 LGHDT and CDR2 YNNKEL (reference sequence). The CDR3 is 14 residues long. V dropped 0 bases and J dropped 4 bases, with 9 bases sitting between them.

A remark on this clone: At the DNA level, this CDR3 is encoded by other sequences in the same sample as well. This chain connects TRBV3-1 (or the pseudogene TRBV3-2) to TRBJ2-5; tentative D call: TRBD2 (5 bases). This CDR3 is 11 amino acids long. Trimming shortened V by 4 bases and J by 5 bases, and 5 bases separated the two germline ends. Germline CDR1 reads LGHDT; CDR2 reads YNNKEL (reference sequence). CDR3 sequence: CASSPGETQYF. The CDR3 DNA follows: TGTGCCAGCAGCCCGGGGGAGACCCAGTACTTC.

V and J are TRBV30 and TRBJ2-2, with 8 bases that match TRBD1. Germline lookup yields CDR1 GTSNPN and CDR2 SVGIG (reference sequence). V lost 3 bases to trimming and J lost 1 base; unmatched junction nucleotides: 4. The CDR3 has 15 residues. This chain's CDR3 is CAWRQGDRNTGELFF. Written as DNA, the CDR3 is TGTGCCTGGAGACAGGGGGACCGGAACACCGGGGAGCTGTTTTTT.

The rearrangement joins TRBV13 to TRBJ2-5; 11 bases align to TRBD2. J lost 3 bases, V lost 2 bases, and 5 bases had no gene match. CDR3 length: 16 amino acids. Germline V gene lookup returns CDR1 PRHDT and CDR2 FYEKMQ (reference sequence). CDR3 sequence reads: CASSLSSGGPKETQYF. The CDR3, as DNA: TGTGCCAGCAGCTTATCTAGCGGGGGGCCCAAAGAGACCCAGTACTTC.

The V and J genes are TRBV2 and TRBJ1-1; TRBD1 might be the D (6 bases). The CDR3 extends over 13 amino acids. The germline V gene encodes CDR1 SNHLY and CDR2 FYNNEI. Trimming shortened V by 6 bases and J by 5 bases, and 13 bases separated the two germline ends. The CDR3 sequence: CASRRQARTEAFF. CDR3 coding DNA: TGTGCCAGCAGGAGACAGGCTAGGACTGAAGCTTTCTTT.

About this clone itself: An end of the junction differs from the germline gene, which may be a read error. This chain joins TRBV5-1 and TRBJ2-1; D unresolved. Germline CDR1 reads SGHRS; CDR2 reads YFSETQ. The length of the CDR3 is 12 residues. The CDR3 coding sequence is TGCGCCAGCAGCTTGGGAACCTCAGTCTCCGTCTTC. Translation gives CASSLGTSVSVF.

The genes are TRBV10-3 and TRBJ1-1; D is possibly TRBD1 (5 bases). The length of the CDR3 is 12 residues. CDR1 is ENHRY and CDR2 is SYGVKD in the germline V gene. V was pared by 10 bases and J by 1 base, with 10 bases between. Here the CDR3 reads CANKGENTEAFF. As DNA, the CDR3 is TGTGCCAATAAAGGGGAGAACACTGAAGCTTTCTTT.

In DNA, the CDR3 is TGTGCCAGTCTGACAGGGCACTATGGCTACACCTTC. Translating gives CASLTGHYGYTF. The rearrangement joins TRBV19 to TRBJ1-2; 7 bases map to TRBD1. The CDR3 totals 12 residues. The J segment lost 3 bases and the V segment lost 8 bases, leaving 3 bases of the junction unmatched. Germline V gene data show CDR1 as LNHDA and CDR2 as SQIVND (reference sequence). The full variable domain, with the rest looked up from reference TRBV19 and TRBJ1-2, is DGGITQSPKYLFRKEGQNVTLSCEQNLNHDAMYWYRQDPGQGLRLIYYSQIVNDFQKGDIAEGYSVSREKKESFPLTVTSAQKNPTAFYLCASLTGHYGYTFGSGTRLTVV.

CDR3 sequence reads: CASSRILGTTGNTIYF. CDR3 nucleotides: TGCGCCAGCAGCCGGATCCTCGGGACAACTGGAAACACCATATATTTT. The rearrangement links TRBV4-1 to TRBJ1-3; D is perhaps TRBD1 (6 bases). CDR1 and CDR2 (germline): MGHRA, YSYEKL. V lost 4 bases and J 2 bases, leaving 15 bases between the germline ends. CDR3 length equals 16 residues.

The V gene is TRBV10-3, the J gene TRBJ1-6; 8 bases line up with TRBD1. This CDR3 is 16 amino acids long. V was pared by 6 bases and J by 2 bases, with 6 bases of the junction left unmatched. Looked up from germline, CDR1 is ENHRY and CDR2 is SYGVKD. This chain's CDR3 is CAIRAGQGPYNSPLHF. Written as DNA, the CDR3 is TGTGCCATCAGAGCAGGACAGGGTCCCTATAATTCACCCCTCCACTTT.

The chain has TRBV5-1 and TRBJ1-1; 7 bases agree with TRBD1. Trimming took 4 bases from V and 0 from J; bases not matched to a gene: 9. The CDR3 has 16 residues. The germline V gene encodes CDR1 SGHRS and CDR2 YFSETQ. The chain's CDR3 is CASSPAGQQMNTEAFF. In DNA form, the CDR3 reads TGCGCCAGCAGCCCGGCGGGACAGCAAATGAACACTGAAGCTTTCTTT. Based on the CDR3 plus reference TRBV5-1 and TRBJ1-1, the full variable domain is KAGVTQTPRYLIKTRGQQVTLSCSPISGHRSVSWYQQTPGQGLQFLFEYFSETQRNKGNFPGRFSGRQFSNSRSEMNVSTLELGDSALYLCASSPAGQQMNTEAFFGQGTRLTVV.

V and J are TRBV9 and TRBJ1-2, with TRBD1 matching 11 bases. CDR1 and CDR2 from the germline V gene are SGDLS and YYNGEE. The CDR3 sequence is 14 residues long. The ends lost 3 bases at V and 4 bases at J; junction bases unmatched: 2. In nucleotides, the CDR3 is TGTGCCAGCAGCGCCGGACAGGGGGCCTATGGCTACACCTTC. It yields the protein CASSAGQGAYGYTF.

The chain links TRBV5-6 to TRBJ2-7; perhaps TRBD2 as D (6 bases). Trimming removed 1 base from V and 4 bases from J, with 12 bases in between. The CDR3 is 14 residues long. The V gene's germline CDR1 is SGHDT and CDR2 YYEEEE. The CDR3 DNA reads TGTGCCAGCAGCTTGCGGGGACTCCAGTACGAGCAGTACTTC. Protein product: CASSLRGLQYEQYF.

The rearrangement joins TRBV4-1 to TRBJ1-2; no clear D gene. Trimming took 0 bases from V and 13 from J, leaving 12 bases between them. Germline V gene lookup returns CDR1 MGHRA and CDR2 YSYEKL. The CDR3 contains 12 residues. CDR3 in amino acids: CASSQDWRACTF. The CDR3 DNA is TGCGCCAGCAGCCAAGATTGGAGGGCGTGCACCTTC.

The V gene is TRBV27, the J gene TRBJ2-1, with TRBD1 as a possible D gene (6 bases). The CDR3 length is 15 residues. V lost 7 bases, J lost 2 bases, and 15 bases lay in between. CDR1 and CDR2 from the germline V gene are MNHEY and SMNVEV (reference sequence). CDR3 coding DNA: TGTGCCAGCACCAAGGGGGTTAGCCCCTACAATGAGCAGTTCTTC. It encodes CASTKGVSPYNEQFF.

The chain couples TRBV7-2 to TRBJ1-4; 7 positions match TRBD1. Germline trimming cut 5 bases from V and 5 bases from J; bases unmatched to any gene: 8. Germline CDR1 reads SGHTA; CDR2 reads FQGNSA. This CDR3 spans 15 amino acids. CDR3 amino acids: CASSTRQGTNEKLFF. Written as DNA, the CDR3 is TGTGCCAGCAGCACCCGACAGGGAACAAATGAAAAACTGTTTTTT. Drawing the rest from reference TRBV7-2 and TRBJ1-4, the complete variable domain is GAGVSQSPSNKVTEKGKDVELRCDPISGHTALYWYRQSLGQGLEFLIYFQGNSAPDKSGLPSDRFSAERTGGSVSTLTIQRTQQEDSAVYLCASSTRQGTNEKLFFGSGTQLSVL.